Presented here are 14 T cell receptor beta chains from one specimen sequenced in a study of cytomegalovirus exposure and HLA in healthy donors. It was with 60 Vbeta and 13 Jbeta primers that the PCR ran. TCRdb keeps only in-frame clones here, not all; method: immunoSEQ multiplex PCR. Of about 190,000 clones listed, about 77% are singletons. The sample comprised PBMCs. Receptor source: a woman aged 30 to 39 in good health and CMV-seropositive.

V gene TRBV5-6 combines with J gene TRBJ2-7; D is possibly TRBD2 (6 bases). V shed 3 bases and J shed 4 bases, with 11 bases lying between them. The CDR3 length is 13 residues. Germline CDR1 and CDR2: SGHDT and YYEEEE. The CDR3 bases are TGTGCCAGCAGCTCGCCCCGGGGGTACGAGCAGTACTTC. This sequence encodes CASSSPRGYEQYF.

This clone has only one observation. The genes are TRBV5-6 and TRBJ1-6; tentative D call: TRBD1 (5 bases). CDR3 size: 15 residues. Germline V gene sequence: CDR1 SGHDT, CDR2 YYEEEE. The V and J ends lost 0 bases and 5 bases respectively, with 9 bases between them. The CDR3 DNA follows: TGTGCCAGCAGCTTGGCAGGGATTAATAATTCACCCCTCCACTTT. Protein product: CASSLAGINNSPLHF.

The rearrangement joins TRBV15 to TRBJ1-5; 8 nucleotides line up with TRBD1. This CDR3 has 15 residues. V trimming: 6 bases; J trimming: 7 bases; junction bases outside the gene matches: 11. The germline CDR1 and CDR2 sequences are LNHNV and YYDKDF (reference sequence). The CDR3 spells CATSALDRGRQPQHF. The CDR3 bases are TGTGCCACCAGTGCCCTTGACAGGGGCCGACAGCCCCAGCATTTT.

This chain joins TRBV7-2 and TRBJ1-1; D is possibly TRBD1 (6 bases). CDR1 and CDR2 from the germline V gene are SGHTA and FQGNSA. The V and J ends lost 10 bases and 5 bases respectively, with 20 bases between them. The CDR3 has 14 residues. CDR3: CATGGGPLGTEAFF. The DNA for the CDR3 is TGTGCCACAGGCGGGGGGCCCCTAGGAACTGAAGCTTTCTTT. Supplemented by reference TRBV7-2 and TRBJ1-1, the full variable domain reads GAGVSQSPSNKVTEKGKDVELRCDPISGHTALYWYRQSLGQGLEFLIYFQGNSAPDKSGLPSDRFSAERTGGSVSTLTIQRTQQEDSAVYLCATGGGPLGTEAFFGQGTRLTVV.

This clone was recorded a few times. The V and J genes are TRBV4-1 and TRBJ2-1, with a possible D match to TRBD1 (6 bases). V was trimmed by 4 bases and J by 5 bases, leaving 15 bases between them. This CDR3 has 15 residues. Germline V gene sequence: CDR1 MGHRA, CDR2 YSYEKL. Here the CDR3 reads CASSLARQAHNEQFF. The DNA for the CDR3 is TGCGCCAGCAGCCTTGCACGACAGGCCCACAATGAGCAGTTCTTC.

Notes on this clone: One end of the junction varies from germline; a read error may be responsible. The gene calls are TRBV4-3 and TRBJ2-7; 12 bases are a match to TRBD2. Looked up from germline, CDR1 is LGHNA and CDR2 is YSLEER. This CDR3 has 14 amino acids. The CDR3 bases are TGCGCCAGCAGCCAAGGAGCTAGCGGGGGGGCCACGGCATTC. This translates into CASSQGASGGATAF.

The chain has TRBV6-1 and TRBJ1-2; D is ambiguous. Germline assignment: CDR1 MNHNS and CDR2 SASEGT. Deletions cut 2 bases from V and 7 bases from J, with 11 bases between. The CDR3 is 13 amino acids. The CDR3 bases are TGTGCCAGCAGTGAACGGGAGGGCAGTGGCTACACCTTC. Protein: CASSEREGSGYTF.

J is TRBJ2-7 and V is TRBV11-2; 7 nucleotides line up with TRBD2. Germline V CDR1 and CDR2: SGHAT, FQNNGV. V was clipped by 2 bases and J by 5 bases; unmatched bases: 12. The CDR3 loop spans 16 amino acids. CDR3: CASSLSPGGGPNEQYF. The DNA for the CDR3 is TGTGCCAGCAGCTTATCTCCGGGGGGAGGGCCCAACGAGCAGTACTTC.

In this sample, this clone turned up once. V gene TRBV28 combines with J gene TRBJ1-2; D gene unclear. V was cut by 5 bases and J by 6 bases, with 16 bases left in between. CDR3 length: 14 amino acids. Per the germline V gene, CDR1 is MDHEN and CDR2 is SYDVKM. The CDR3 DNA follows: TGTGCCAGCAGTCGGGTCCTCTCGGAGGATGGCTACACCTTC. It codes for CASSRVLSEDGYTF.

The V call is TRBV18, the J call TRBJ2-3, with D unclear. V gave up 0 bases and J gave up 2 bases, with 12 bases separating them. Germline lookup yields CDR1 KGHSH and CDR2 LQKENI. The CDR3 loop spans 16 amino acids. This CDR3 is CASSPPITADTDTQYF. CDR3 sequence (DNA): TGTGCCAGCTCACCACCGATTACAGCAGACACAGATACGCAGTATTTT.

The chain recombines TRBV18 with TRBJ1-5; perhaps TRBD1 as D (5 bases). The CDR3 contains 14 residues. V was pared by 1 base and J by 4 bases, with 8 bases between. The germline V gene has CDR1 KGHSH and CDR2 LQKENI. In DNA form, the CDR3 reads TGTGCCAGCTCACCACAAAGGGGAAATCAGCCCCAGCATTTT. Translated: CASSPQRGNQPQHF.

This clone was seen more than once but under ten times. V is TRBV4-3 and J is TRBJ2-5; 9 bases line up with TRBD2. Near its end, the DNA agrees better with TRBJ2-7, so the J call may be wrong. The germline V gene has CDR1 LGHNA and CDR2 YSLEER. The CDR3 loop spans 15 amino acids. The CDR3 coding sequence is TGCGCCAGCAGCCAAGCGACTAGCGGTCCCTACGAGCAGTACTTC. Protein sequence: CASSQATSGPYEQYF.

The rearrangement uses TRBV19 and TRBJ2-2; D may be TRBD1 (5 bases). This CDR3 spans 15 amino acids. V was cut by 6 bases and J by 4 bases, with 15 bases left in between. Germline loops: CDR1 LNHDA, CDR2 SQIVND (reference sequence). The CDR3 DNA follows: TGTGCCAGTAGATCAGGGTTCGCGGCCACCGGGGAGCTGTTTTTT. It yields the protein CASRSGFAATGELFF.

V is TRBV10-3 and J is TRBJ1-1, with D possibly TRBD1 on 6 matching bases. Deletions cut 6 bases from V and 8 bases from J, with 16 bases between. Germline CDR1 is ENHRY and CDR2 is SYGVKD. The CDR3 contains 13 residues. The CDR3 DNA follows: TGTGCCATCAGCGAGACCTCGACAGGAGAAGCTTTCTTT. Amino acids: CAISETSTGEAFF.